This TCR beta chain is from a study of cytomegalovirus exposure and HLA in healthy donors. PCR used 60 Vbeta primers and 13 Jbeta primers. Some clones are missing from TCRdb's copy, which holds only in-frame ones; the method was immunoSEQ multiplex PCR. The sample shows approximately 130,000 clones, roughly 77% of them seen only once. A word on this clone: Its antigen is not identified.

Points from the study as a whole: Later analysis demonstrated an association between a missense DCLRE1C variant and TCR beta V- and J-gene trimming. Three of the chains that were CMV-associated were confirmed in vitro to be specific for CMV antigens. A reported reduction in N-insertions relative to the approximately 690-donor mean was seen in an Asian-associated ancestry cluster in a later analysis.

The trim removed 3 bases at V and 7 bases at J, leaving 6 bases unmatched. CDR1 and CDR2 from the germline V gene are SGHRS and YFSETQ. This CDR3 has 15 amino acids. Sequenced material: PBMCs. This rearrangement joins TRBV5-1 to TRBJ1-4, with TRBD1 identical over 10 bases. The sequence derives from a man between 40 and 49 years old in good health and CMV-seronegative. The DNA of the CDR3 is TGCGCCAGCAGCTCCGCCGGGACAGGGGTTGAAAAACTGTTTTTT. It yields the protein CASSSAGTGVEKLFF.